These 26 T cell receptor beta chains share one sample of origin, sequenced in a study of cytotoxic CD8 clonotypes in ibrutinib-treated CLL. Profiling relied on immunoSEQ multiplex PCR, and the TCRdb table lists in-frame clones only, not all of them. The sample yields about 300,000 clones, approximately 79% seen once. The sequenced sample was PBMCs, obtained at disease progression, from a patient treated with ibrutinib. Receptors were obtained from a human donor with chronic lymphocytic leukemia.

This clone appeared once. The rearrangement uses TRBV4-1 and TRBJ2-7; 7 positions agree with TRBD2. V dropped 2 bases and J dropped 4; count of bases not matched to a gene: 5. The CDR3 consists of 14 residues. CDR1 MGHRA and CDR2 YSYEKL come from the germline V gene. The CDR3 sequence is CASSQSTSDYEQYF. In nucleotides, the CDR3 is TGCGCCAGCAGCCAAAGTACTAGCGATTACGAGCAGTACTTC.

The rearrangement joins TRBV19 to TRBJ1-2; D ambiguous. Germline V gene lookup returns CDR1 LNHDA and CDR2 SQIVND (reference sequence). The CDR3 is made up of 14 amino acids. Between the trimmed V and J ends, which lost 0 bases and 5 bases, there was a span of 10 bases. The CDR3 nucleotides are TGTGCCAGTAGTATAGATACGTTACTATATGGCTACACCTTC. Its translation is CASSIDTLLYGYTF.

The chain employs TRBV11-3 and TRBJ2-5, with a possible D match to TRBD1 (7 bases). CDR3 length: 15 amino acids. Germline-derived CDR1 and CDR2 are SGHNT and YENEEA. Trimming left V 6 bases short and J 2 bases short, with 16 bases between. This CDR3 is CASSIGGTAQETQYF. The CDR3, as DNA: TGTGCCAGCAGTATCGGAGGGACAGCTCAAGAGACCCAGTACTTC.

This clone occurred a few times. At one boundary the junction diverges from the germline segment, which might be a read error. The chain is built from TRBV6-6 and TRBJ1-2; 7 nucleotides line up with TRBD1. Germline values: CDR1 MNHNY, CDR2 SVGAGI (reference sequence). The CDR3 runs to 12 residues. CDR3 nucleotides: TGTGCCAGCAGAAGAGAGGACAGGAGTTTCGCCTTC. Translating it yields CASRREDRSFAF.

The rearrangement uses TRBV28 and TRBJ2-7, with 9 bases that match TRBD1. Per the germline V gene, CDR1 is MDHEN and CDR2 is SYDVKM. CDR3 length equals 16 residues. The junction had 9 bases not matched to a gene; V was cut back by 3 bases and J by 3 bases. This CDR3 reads CASSFSTGGTYYEQYF. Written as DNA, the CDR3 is TGTGCCAGCAGTTTTTCGACAGGGGGGACCTACTACGAGCAGTACTTC.

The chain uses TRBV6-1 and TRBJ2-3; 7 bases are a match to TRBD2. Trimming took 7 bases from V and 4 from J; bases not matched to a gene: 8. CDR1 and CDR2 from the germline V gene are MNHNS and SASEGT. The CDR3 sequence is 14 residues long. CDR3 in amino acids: CASNSGGWADTQYF. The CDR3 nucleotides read TGTGCCAGCAACTCGGGGGGATGGGCAGATACGCAGTATTTT.

The CDR3 reads CASEREGVDTQYF. In DNA form, the CDR3 reads TGCGCCAGCGAGCGGGAGGGGGTAGATACGCAGTATTTT. The chain joins TRBV10-2 to TRBJ2-3; 10 nucleotides agree with TRBD2. The CDR3 contains 13 residues. The J segment lost 5 bases and the V segment lost 8 bases, leaving 4 bases of the junction unmatched. Germline V gene sequence: CDR1 WSHSY, CDR2 SAAADI.

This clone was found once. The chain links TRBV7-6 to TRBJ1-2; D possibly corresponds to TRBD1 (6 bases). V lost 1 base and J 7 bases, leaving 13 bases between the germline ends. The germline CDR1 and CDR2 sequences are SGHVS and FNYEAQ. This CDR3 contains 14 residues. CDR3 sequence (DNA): TGTGCCAGCAGCTTAGGTATGGGGGCCCTTGGCTACACCTTC. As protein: CASSLGMGALGYTF.

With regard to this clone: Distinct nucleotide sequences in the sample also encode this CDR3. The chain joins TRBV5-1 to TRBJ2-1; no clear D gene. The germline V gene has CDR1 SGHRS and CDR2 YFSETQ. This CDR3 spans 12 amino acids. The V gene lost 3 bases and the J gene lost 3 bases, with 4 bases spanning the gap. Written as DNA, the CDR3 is TGCGCCAGCAGCTCGAACTACAATGAGCAGTTCTTC. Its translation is CASSSNYNEQFF.

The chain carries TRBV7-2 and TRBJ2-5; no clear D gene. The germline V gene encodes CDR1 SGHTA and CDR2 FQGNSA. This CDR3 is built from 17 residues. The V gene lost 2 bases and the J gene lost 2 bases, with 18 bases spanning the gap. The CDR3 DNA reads TGTGCCAGCAGCTTACGGGCGGCGAGAACTATACAAGAGACCCAGTACTTC. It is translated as CASSLRAARTIQETQYF.

CDR3 amino acids: CASSVGGNFLNEKLFF. CDR3 DNA: TGTGCCAGCAGCGTAGGGGGGAACTTCCTAAATGAAAAACTGTTTTTT. The chain links TRBV9 to TRBJ1-4; perhaps TRBD1 as D (5 bases). Trimming took off 0 bases at V and 5 bases at J, with 14 bases between the two ends. This CDR3 contains 16 residues. The germline V gene encodes CDR1 SGDLS and CDR2 YYNGEE.

CDR3 sequence reads: CSATKNTEAFF. CDR3 DNA sequence: TGCAGTGCTACCAAGAACACTGAAGCTTTCTTT. The chain is built from TRBV20-1 and TRBJ1-1; no clear D. The CDR3 covers 11 residues. Germline lookup yields CDR1 DFQATT and CDR2 SNEGSKA (reference sequence). V was clipped by 4 bases and J by 1 base, with 4 bases between them.

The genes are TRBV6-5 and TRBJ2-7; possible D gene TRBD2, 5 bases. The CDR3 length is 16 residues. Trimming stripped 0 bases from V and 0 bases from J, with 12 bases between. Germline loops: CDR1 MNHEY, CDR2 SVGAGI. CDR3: CASSYSRLGSSYEQYF. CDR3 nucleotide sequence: TGTGCCAGCAGTTACTCGAGGCTAGGGAGCTCCTACGAGCAGTACTTC.

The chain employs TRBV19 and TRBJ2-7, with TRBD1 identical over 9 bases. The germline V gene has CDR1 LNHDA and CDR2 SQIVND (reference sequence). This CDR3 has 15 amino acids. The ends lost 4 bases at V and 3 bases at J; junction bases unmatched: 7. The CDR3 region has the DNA TGTGCCAGTAGTAAACGGACAGGGGTCGTCTACGAGCAGTACTTC. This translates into CASSKRTGVVYEQYF.

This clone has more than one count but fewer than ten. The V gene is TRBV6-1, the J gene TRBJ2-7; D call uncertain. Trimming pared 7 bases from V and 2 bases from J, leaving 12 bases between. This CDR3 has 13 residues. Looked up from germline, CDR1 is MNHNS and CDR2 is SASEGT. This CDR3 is CASTADGAYEQYF. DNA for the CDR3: TGTGCCAGCACCGCTGACGGAGCCTACGAGCAGTACTTC.

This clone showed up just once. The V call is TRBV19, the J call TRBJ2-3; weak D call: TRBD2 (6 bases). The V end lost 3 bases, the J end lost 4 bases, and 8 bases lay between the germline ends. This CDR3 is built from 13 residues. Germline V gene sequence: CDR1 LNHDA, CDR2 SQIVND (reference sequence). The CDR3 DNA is TGTGCCAGTAGTATGGCGGGGTCAGATACGCAGTATTTT. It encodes CASSMAGSDTQYF.

This CDR3 reads CASSLFRGSTSYYEQYF. The CDR3 DNA reads TGTGCCAGCAGCTTATTTCGGGGGTCGACTAGCTACTACGAGCAGTACTTC. J is TRBJ2-7 and V is TRBV7-9, with TRBD2 matching 7 bases. This CDR3 is built from 17 residues. The J segment lost 3 bases and the V segment lost 2 bases, leaving 13 bases of the junction unmatched. The germline CDR1 and CDR2 sequences are SEHNR and FQNEAQ (reference sequence). Full variable domain (remainder filled in from reference TRBV7-9 and TRBJ2-7): DTGVSQNPRHKITKRGQNVTFRCDPISEHNRLYWYRQTLGQGPEFLTYFQNEAQLEKSRLLSDRFSAERPKGSFSTLEIQRTEQGDSAMYLCASSLFRGSTSYYEQYFGPGTRLTVT.

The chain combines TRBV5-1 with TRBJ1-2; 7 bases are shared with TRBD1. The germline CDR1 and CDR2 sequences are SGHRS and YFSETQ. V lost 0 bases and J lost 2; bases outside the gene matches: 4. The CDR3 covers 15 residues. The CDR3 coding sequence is TGCGCCAGCAGCTTGGGTGACAGGGTGAACTATGGCTACACCTTC. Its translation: CASSLGDRVNYGYTF.

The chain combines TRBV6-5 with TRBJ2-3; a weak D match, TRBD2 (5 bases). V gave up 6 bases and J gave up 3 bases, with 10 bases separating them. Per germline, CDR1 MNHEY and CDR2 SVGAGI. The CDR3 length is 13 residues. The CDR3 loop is CASRDLGTDTQYF. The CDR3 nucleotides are TGTGCCAGCAGGGACTTAGGAACAGATACGCAGTATTTT.

The CDR3 region is CASSSFGRANEKLFF. The CDR3 DNA sequence: TGTGCCAGCAGCTCTTTCGGCAGGGCGAATGAAAAACTGTTTTTT. This chain links TRBV7-9 with TRBJ1-4, with D possibly TRBD1 on 5 matching bases. The CDR3 extends over 15 amino acids. In germline, CDR1 is SEHNR, CDR2 FQNEAQ (reference sequence). V dropped 4 bases and J dropped 5 bases, with 14 bases sitting between them. The full variable domain, completed using reference TRBV7-9 and TRBJ1-4, is DTGVSQNPRHKITKRGQNVTFRCDPISEHNRLYWYRQTLGQGPEFLTYFQNEAQLEKSRLLSDRFSAERPKGSFSTLEIQRTEQGDSAMYLCASSSFGRANEKLFFGSGTQLSVL.

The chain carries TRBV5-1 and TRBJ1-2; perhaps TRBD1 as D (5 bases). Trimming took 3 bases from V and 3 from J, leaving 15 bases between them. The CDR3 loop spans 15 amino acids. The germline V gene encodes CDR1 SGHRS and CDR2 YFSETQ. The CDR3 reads CASSSVARGHYGYTF. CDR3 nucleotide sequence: TGCGCCAGCAGCTCTGTAGCGAGGGGACACTATGGCTACACCTTC.

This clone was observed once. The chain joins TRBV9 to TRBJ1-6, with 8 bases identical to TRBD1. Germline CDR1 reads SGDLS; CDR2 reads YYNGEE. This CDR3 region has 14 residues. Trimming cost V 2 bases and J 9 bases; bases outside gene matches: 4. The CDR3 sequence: CASSVQGAGSPLHF. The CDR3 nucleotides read TGTGCCAGCAGCGTTCAGGGGGCAGGTTCACCCCTCCACTTT.

CDR3 protein: CASSFSTRDTQYF. The CDR3 DNA sequence: TGTGCCAGCAGTTTCTCAACCAGGGATACGCAGTATTTT. This chain uses TRBV28 with TRBJ2-3; no clear D gene. This CDR3 is built from 13 residues. Trimming took off 3 bases at V and 6 bases at J, with 10 bases between the two ends. Germline CDR1 is MDHEN and CDR2 is SYDVKM.

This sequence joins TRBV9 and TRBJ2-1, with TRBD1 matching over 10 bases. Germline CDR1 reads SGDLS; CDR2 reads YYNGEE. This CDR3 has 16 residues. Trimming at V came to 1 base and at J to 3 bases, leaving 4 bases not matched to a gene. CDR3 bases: TGTGCCAGCAGCGTACACGGACAGGGGGGCTACAATGAGCAGTTCTTC. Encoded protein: CASSVHGQGGYNEQFF.

CDR3 region: CASSPLRRDKDTQYF. The CDR3 nucleotides read TGTGCCAGCAGCCCCTTACGAAGGGATAAAGATACGCAGTATTTT. The genes are TRBV5-6 and TRBJ2-3; D unclear. The V end lost 4 bases, the J end lost 5 bases, and 17 bases lay between the germline ends. This CDR3 has 15 amino acids. CDR1 is SGHDT and CDR2 is YYEEEE in the germline V gene. The full variable domain, rest sourced from reference TRBV5-6 and TRBJ2-3, is DAGVTQSPTHLIKTRGQQVTLRCSPKSGHDTVSWYQQALGQGPQFIFQYYEEEERQRGNFPDRFSGHQFPNYSSELNVNALLLGDSALYLCASSPLRRDKDTQYFGPGTRLTVL.

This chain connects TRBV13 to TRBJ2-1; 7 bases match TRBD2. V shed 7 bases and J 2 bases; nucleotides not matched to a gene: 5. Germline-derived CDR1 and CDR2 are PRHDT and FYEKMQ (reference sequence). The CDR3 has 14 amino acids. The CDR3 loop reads CASTGRETYNEQFF. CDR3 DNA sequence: TGTGCCAGCACGGGGAGGGAAACCTACAATGAGCAGTTCTTC.